A selection of T cell receptor beta chains follows, all from one sample in a study of PD-1 blockade in classical Hodgkin lymphoma. Libraries were prepared by immunoSEQ multiplex PCR; TCRdb keeps only in-frame clonotypes and omits some of them. The sample consists of some 93,000 clones, roughly nine tenths of them appearing once. The sample in question was peripheral blood mononuclear cells (PBMCs), obtained before the second cycle of nivolumab. These receptors were collected from a human donor with classical Hodgkin lymphoma. CDR3s include the opening cysteine and the closing phenylalanine or tryptophan. A D gene is named only where the DNA matches it firmly. Size values are once, few and many counts, or a class for expanded clones, and some rows have none.

d_gene: NA
abundance: NA
j_gene: TRBJ2-5
v_gene: TRBV28
CDR3aa: CASSLQETQYF
CDR3nt: TGTGCCAGCAGTTTGCAGGAGACCCAGTACTTC

d_gene: TRBD1
abundance: few
j_gene: TRBJ1-4
v_gene: TRBV28
CDR3aa: CASGGTAEKLFF
CDR3nt: TGTGCCAGCGGTGGGACAGCCGAAAAACTGTTTTTT

d_gene: NA
abundance: NA
j_gene: TRBJ2-7
v_gene: TRBV27
CDR3aa: CASSTRENYEQYF
CDR3nt: TGTGCCAGCAGTACCCGGGAAAACTACGAGCAGTACTTC

d_gene: NA
abundance: NA
j_gene: TRBJ2-3
v_gene: TRBV6-1
CDR3aa: CASSDGPGWGRTDTQYF
CDR3nt: TGTGCCAGCAGTGATGGGCCAGGTTGGGGCCGCACAGATACGCAGTATTTT

d_gene: NA
abundance: NA
j_gene: TRBJ1-5
v_gene: TRBV6-1
CDR3aa: CASSESGMMIGRNQPQHF
CDR3nt: TGTGCCAGCAGTGAATCCGGAATGATGATAGGTCGAAATCAGCCCCAGCATTTT

d_gene: NA
abundance: NA
j_gene: TRBJ1-1
v_gene: TRBV11-2
CDR3aa: CASTDSNSAFFF
CDR3nt: TGTGCCAGCACCGACTCAAACAGTGCTTTTTTCTTT

d_gene: NA
abundance: NA
j_gene: TRBJ2-3
v_gene: TRBV7-9
CDR3aa: CASSQLPGVGSTDTQYF
CDR3nt: TGTGCCAGCAGCCAACTCCCAGGAGTAGGAAGCACAGATACGCAGTATTTT

d_gene: NA
abundance: NA
j_gene: TRBJ2-7
v_gene: TRBV14
CDR3aa: CASSQGTTYEQYF
CDR3nt: TGTGCCAGCAGCCAAGGGACGACCTACGAGCAGTACTTC

d_gene: NA
abundance: NA
j_gene: TRBJ2-5
v_gene: TRBV5-1
CDR3aa: CASSLVAAETQYF
CDR3nt: TGCGCCAGCAGCTTGGTGGCGGCGGAGACCCAGTACTTC

d_gene: NA
abundance: NA
j_gene: TRBJ1-1
v_gene: TRBV20-1
CDR3aa: CSANVVPEAFF
CDR3nt: TGCAGTGCTAACGTGGTTCCTGAAGCTTTCTTT